These 32 T cell receptor beta chains were sequenced from one sample in a study of Ad26.COV2.S vaccination and SARS-CoV-2 variants. Treatment described: some 20 received Ad26.COV2.S at low or high dose, single or two shots; 5 received placebo; per-sample allocation not given. Sampling occurred on day 63 after the first vaccine or placebo injection. TCRdb's table, derived via immunoSEQ multiplex PCR, lists solely in-frame clones and lacks some. The table lists under 550,000 clones, about nine tenths of them singletons. The source material was peripheral blood, sampled in a trial of Ad26.COV2.S vaccine versus placebo. The receptors here all came from a person between 18 and 60 years old who received the Ad26.COV2.S COVID-19 vaccine or a placebo.

The V call is TRBV4-3, the J call TRBJ2-2; 10 bases agree with TRBD2. The length of the CDR3 is 18 residues. The V and J ends lost 2 bases and 1 base, in that order; junction bases with no gene match: 7. CDR1 and CDR2 (germline): LGHNA, YSLEER. For the CDR3, the DNA is TGCGCCAGCAGCCAATCGACTAGCGGGTGGTTGAACACCGGGGAGCTGTTTTTT. It codes for CASSQSTSGWLNTGELFF.

The V gene is TRBV15, the J gene TRBJ2-7; D gene ambiguous. V was pared by 5 bases and J by 5 bases, with 13 bases between. Germline V gene lookup returns CDR1 LNHNV and CDR2 YYDKDF (reference sequence). CDR3 length: 13 residues. The DNA of the CDR3 is TGTGCCACCAGCCTACGGCCCCGTCACGAGCAGTACTTC. As protein: CATSLRPRHEQYF.

The V and J genes are TRBV25-1 and TRBJ1-2, with D tentatively TRBD1 (6 bases). CDR1 is MGHDK and CDR2 is SYGVNS in the germline V gene. V was pared by 7 bases and J by 2 bases, with 23 bases between. This CDR3 is built from 17 residues. CDR3 amino acids: CASNLTGPNGENYGYTF. For the CDR3, the DNA is TGTGCCAGCAATTTGACAGGCCCGAACGGGGAGAACTATGGCTACACCTTC.

The chain has TRBV5-8 and TRBJ2-1; D gene unclear. CDR3 length: 16 residues. Trimming left V 7 bases short and J 0 bases short, with 17 bases between. Germline CDR1 is SGHTS and CDR2 is YDEGEE. The CDR3 DNA sequence: TGTGCCAGCCCGGTCAACTCACCCAGCTCCTACAATGAGCAGTTCTTC. Protein product: CASPVNSPSSYNEQFF. Variable domain in full (rest from reference TRBV5-8 and TRBJ2-1): EAGVTQSPTHLIKTRGQQATLRCSPISGHTSVYWYQQALGLGLQFLLWYDEGEERNRGNFPPRFSGRQFPNYSSELNVNALELEDSALYLCASPVNSPSSYNEQFFGPGTRLTVL.

The chain uses TRBV5-1 and TRBJ1-1, with 7 bases lining up with TRBD1. Trimming cost V 6 bases and J 5 bases; bases outside gene matches: 7. Germline V lookup: CDR1 SGHRS, CDR2 YFSETQ. There are 13 residues in the CDR3. The CDR3 sequence is CASTYRGATEAFF. The CDR3 DNA reads TGCGCCAGCACCTACAGGGGAGCGACTGAAGCTTTCTTT.

This chain uses TRBV21-1 with TRBJ2-6; TRBD1 was called by the table and not checked on the DNA. TRBV21-1 is reported as a pseudogene. This CDR3 comprises 18 residues. CDR3 sequence reads: CASSKAVTGLSGANVLTF. For the CDR3, the DNA is TGTGCCAGCAGCAAAGCTGTGACAGGGTTATCTGGGGCCAACGTCCTGACTTTC.

This sequence joins TRBV12-1 and TRBJ2-1; the listed D gene, TRBD2, was not tested against the DNA. TRBV12-1 is a pseudogene segment. The CDR3 consists of 17 residues. The CDR3 here is CASSLIAGIPPDNEQFF. CDR3 coding DNA: TGTGCCAGCAGCCTCATAGCGGGAATCCCCCCGGACAATGAGCAGTTCTTC.

The V call is TRBV7-2, the J call TRBJ1-1, with D uncertain. The germline V and J ends were trimmed by 6 bases and 5 bases, with 13 bases remaining between them. CDR1 and CDR2 from the germline V gene are SGHTA and FQGNSA. The CDR3 is 13 residues long. CDR3 DNA: TGTGCCAGCAGACCCGTGGGCGGGACTGAAGCTTTCTTT. Its protein is CASRPVGGTEAFF. Filled out from reference TRBV7-2 and TRBJ1-1, the complete variable domain reads GAGVSQSPSNKVTEKGKDVELRCDPISGHTALYWYRQSLGQGLEFLIYFQGNSAPDKSGLPSDRFSAERTGGSVSTLTIQRTQQEDSAVYLCASRPVGGTEAFFGQGTRLTVV.

The V call is TRBV6-5, the J call TRBJ2-3, with unresolved D. The V end was cut by 2 bases, the J end by 2 bases, with 5 bases between. The germline V gene encodes CDR1 MNHEY and CDR2 SVGAGI. This CDR3 contains 13 residues. CDR3 bases: TGTGCCAGCAGTTACCCGAACACAGATACGCAGTATTTT. Protein sequence: CASSYPNTDTQYF.

As DNA, the CDR3 is TGCAGCGTTGAAGATCCCTTTAGTGGACTAGCAGAGGGGGAGACCCAGTACTTC. As protein: CSVEDPFSGLAEGETQYF. The gene calls are TRBV29-1 and TRBJ2-5, with TRBD2 identical over 8 bases. CDR1 is SQVTM, CDR2 ANQGSEA, per germline. CDR3 length equals 18 residues. Trimming removed 0 bases from V and 5 bases from J; junction bases left unmatched: 17.

V is TRBV5-1 and J is TRBJ2-7; TRBD2 aligns across 13 bases. The germline gives CDR1 SGHRS, CDR2 YFSETQ. Trimming took 0 bases from V and 5 from J; bases not matched to a gene: 5. The CDR3 totals 16 residues. The CDR3 loop reads CASSLAPGLAGDEQYF. CDR3 DNA: TGCGCCAGCAGCTTGGCCCCTGGACTAGCGGGAGACGAGCAGTACTTC.

The chain combines TRBV14 with TRBJ2-7; possibly TRBD1 for D (6 bases). This CDR3 spans 15 amino acids. V lost 1 base and J lost 1, with 11 bases in between. The V gene's germline CDR1 is SGHDN and CDR2 FVKESK. The CDR3 DNA follows: TGTGCCAGCAGCCAAGGTCCAGGGGTATCCTACGAGCAGTACTTC. Protein: CASSQGPGVSYEQYF.

The rearrangement links TRBV5-1 to TRBJ2-2; 8 bases line up with TRBD2. This CDR3 is 17 amino acids long. The germline gives CDR1 SGHRS, CDR2 YFSETQ. J lost 5 bases, V lost 0 bases, and 9 bases had no gene match. CDR3 region: CASSLARGLVLTGELFF. CDR3 nucleotides: TGCGCCAGCAGCTTGGCCCGGGGACTAGTTCTGACCGGGGAGCTGTTTTTT.

This chain connects TRBV11-2 to TRBJ2-7; TRBD1 agrees at 8 bases. The CDR3 length is 15 residues. V dropped 5 bases and J dropped 0; count of bases not matched to a gene: 6. Germline V lookup: CDR1 SGHAT, CDR2 FQNNGV. The CDR3 sequence: CASSIQGAGSYEQYF. The CDR3 DNA is TGTGCCAGCAGCATCCAGGGGGCCGGCTCCTACGAGCAGTACTTC.

The chain couples TRBV28 to TRBJ1-5, with D unresolved. V lost 5 bases to trimming and J lost 4 bases, with 12 bases between them. The CDR3 is made up of 14 amino acids. Germline V gene lookup returns CDR1 MDHEN and CDR2 SYDVKM. CDR3 sequence (DNA): TGTGCCAGCAGTCCCCGGGAGACAAATCAGCCCCAGCATTTT. Protein: CASSPRETNQPQHF.

V is TRBV19 and J is TRBJ1-4; D gene uncertain. Trimming shortened V by 2 bases and J by 7 bases, and 14 bases separated the two germline ends. CDR1 LNHDA and CDR2 SQIVND come from the germline V gene (reference sequence). This CDR3 has 15 amino acids. This CDR3 reads CASSILPGFGEKLFF. CDR3 DNA sequence: TGTGCCAGTAGTATACTCCCCGGGTTCGGTGAAAAACTGTTTTTT.

This clone showed up just once. The V gene is TRBV12-5, the J gene TRBJ1-1; D unresolved. Germline CDR1 is LGHNT and CDR2 is FRNRAP. The CDR3 runs 17 residues. Trimming shortened V by 1 base and J by 0 bases, and 15 bases separated the two germline ends. CDR3 region: CASGLARLGRMNTEAFF. The CDR3 DNA follows: TGTGCTAGTGGTTTGGCACGTCTGGGCCGCATGAACACTGAAGCTTTCTTT.

The chain couples TRBV7-2 to TRBJ1-2, with 9 nucleotides matching TRBD1. CDR1 is SGHTA, CDR2 FQGNSA, per germline. This CDR3 is built from 16 residues. V gave up 4 bases and J gave up 4 bases; unmatched junction bases: 10. CDR3 sequence: CASSSRLDRGIYGYTF. The DNA of the CDR3 is TGTGCCAGCAGCTCCCGCCTTGACAGGGGGATCTATGGCTACACCTTC.

The chain employs TRBV7-8 and TRBJ2-7; 11 bases fit TRBD2. Germline trimming cut 6 bases from V and 0 bases from J; bases unmatched to any gene: 7. CDR3 size: 16 residues. Germline V gene lookup returns CDR1 SGHVS and CDR2 FQNEAQ. The CDR3 DNA reads as TGTGCCAGCAGAAGGACTAGCGGGCCCTTCTCCTACGAGCAGTACTTC. Protein: CASRRTSGPFSYEQYF.

In this sample, this clone turned up once. Distinct nucleotide sequences in the sample also encode this CDR3. V usage is TRBV7-2 and J usage is TRBJ2-7; D remains ambiguous. V lost 1 base and J 3 bases, leaving 7 bases between the germline ends. CDR1 is SGHTA and CDR2 is FQGNSA in the germline V gene. The CDR3 spans 13 residues. The CDR3 loop is CASSLEGFYEQYF. As DNA, the CDR3 is TGTGCCAGCAGCTTAGAAGGCTTCTACGAGCAGTACTTC.

The rearrangement joins TRBV24-1 to TRBJ2-7; TRBD1 or TRBD2 may be the D gene (6 bases each). CDR1 KGHDR and CDR2 SFDVKD come from the germline V gene. The CDR3 length is 13 residues. Between the trimmed V and J ends, which lost 3 bases and 5 bases, there was a span of 10 bases. CDR3 sequence: CATSDGGLDEQYF. DNA for the CDR3: TGTGCCACCAGTGATGGGGGGCTTGACGAGCAGTACTTC.

With respect to this clone: The identical CDR3 is also encoded by other nucleotide sequences in the sample. The chain recombines TRBV18 with TRBJ1-1; D gene uncertain. Germline assignment: CDR1 KGHSH and CDR2 LQKENI. Trimming stripped 2 bases from V and 1 base from J, with 5 bases between. CDR3 size: 13 residues. CDR3 bases: TGTGCCAGCTCACCAACGGCGAACACTGAAGCTTTCTTT. This sequence encodes CASSPTANTEAFF.

The chain joins TRBV7-2 to TRBJ2-7, with D tentatively TRBD1 (5 bases). V was trimmed by 5 bases and J by 5 bases, leaving 16 bases between them. Per the germline V gene, CDR1 is SGHTA and CDR2 is FQGNSA. The CDR3 loop spans 14 amino acids. CDR3 amino acids: CASSLQRGPDEQYF. DNA for the CDR3: TGTGCCAGCAGCCTTCAAAGGGGCCCCGACGAGCAGTACTTC.

This clone was recorded only once. This chain links TRBV5-6 with TRBJ2-7; 8 nucleotides align to TRBD2. The germline V gene has CDR1 SGHDT and CDR2 YYEEEE. This CDR3 comprises 15 residues. The V gene end was trimmed by 4 bases and the J gene end by 3 bases; junction bases not matched to a gene: 9. The CDR3: CASSHPGGSLYEQYF. The DNA of the CDR3 is TGTGCCAGCAGCCACCCGGGGGGGAGTCTCTACGAGCAGTACTTC.

This chain connects TRBV4-3 to TRBJ2-1; TRBD2 aligns across 9 bases. This CDR3 has 16 residues. CDR1 and CDR2 (germline): LGHNA, YSLEER. With 11 bases clipped from V and 2 bases from J, the junction kept 13 bases outside the gene matches. The DNA for the CDR3 is TGCGCCGGCCATCTTAGCGGGAGCGAACCCTACAATGAGCAGTTCTTC. Protein sequence: CAGHLSGSEPYNEQFF.

The gene calls are TRBV5-1 and TRBJ2-1; 12 nucleotides align to TRBD2. This CDR3 is 16 amino acids long. CDR1 is SGHRS, CDR2 YFSETQ, per germline. J lost 8 bases, V lost 3 bases, and 9 bases had no gene match. The CDR3 reads CASSSPSGRAVDEQFF. In DNA, the CDR3 is TGCGCCAGCAGCTCCCCTAGCGGGAGGGCGGTAGATGAGCAGTTCTTC.

The gene calls are TRBV19 and TRBJ1-1; D gene ambiguous. CDR3 size: 13 residues. Germline CDR1 LNHDA, CDR2 SQIVND (reference sequence). V was cut by 5 bases and J by 4 bases, with 11 bases left in between. CDR3: CASSPNAVTEAFF. The CDR3 DNA reads TGTGCCAGTAGTCCTAACGCCGTCACTGAAGCTTTCTTT.

The table lists this clone with a count of one. The chain employs TRBV27 and TRBJ1-4, with unresolved D. The CDR3 is 15 residues long. Trimming removed 5 bases from V and 5 bases from J, with 15 bases in between. In germline, CDR1 is MNHEY, CDR2 SMNVEV (reference sequence). Written as DNA, the CDR3 is TGTGCCAGCAGTCCCGTACAGCGAAGAAATGAAAAACTGTTTTTT. Its protein product is CASSPVQRRNEKLFF.

This rearrangement joins TRBV7-2 to TRBJ2-7, with 11 nucleotides matching TRBD2. The CDR3 consists of 16 residues. J lost 1 base, V lost 0 bases, and 2 bases had no gene match. CDR1 SGHTA and CDR2 FQGNSA come from the germline V gene. The DNA of the CDR3 is TGTGCCAGCAGCTTAGCGGGGACTAGCGGATCCTACGAGCAGTACTTC. This sequence encodes CASSLAGTSGSYEQYF.

The rearrangement links TRBV5-4 to TRBJ1-1; perhaps TRBD1 as D (6 bases). The CDR3 extends over 16 amino acids. The V gene's germline CDR1 is SGHNT and CDR2 YYREEE (reference sequence). Trimming left V 0 bases short and J 0 bases short, with 12 bases between. The DNA of the CDR3 is TGTGCCAGCAGCTTGGTACCGACAGGCGTGAACACTGAAGCTTTCTTT. Encoded protein: CASSLVPTGVNTEAFF.

The chain joins TRBV19 to TRBJ1-5; D uncertain. V was trimmed by 1 base and J by 1 base, leaving 11 bases between them. Germline V gene lookup returns CDR1 LNHDA and CDR2 SQIVND (reference sequence). The CDR3 runs 16 residues. In DNA form, the CDR3 reads TGTGCCAGTAGTATAGTCCGGCAGGTGAGCAATCAGCCCCAGCATTTT. Translation: CASSIVRQVSNQPQHF.

This clone was seen a single time. Other DNA sequences in the same sample also yield this CDR3. The chain carries TRBV5-1 and TRBJ1-1; D is unclear. The CDR3 runs to 15 residues. Germline V CDR1 and CDR2: SGHRS, YFSETQ. The V end lost 0 bases, the J end lost 0 bases, and 9 bases lay between the germline ends. CDR3 residues: CASSLAGSMNTEAFF. As DNA, the CDR3 is TGCGCCAGCAGCTTGGCGGGATCCATGAACACTGAAGCTTTCTTT.